The 21 T cell receptor beta chains below were found in one sample sequenced in a study of T cell clonality in common variable immunodeficiency. This table comes from immunoSEQ multiplex PCR, and its TCRdb copy is limited to in-frame clones, with some not included. This repertoire holds 42,000 or so clones, and none appear only once. Sequences were obtained from peripheral blood mononuclear cells. The receptors derive from a person aged 18 to 70 in good health.

This clone was counted many times. The read comes to an end 3 residues before the CDR3 does, leaving the germline J gene to fill in the end. The chain couples TRBV20-1 to TRBJ1-1; D perhaps matches TRBD1 (5 bases). Germline CDR1 reads DFQATT; CDR2 reads SNEGSKA (reference sequence). The germline V and J ends were trimmed by 4 bases and 0 bases, with 9 bases remaining between them. This CDR3 comprises 13 residues. The sequenced part of the CDR3 DNA is TGCAGTGCTACCCGGACACTGAACACTGAA. Residues: CSATRTLNTE. The full CDR3 protein reads CSATRTLNTEAFF.

This clone occurred many times. The read terminates 3 residues ahead of where the CDR3 ends, so the germline J gene completes it. The rearrangement uses TRBV7-9 and TRBJ2-7; 10 positions agree with TRBD2. This CDR3 contains 14 residues. V gave up 3 bases and J gave up 5 bases; unmatched junction bases: 4. Germline CDR1 SEHNR, CDR2 FQNEAQ (reference sequence). Here the CDR3 reads CASSFSGRADEQYF. The sequenced part of the CDR3 DNA is TGTGCCAGCAGCTTCAGCGGGAGGGCCGACGAG.

This clone was detected many times. The read terminates 3 residues before the CDR3 end, so the remaining end is supplied by the germline J gene. The rearrangement links TRBV7-6 to TRBJ1-1, with no clear D. Per germline, CDR1 SGHVS and CDR2 FNYEAQ. The CDR3 is 13 amino acids. Trimming pared 1 base from V and 5 bases from J, leaving 8 bases between. CDR3 protein: CASSLEAVTEAFF. The sequenced part of the CDR3 DNA is TGTGCCAGCAGCTTAGAGGCCGTTACTGAA.

The table lists this clone with many counts. The read finishes 3 residues shy of the CDR3 end, and the germline J gene is used to complete it. V and J are TRBV5-1 and TRBJ2-7, with a possible D match to TRBD1 (6 bases). Trimming took off 0 bases at V and 4 bases at J, with 11 bases between the two ends. Germline V CDR1 and CDR2: SGHRS, YFSETQ. The CDR3 covers 14 residues. CDR3 region: CASSLATGRYEQYF. CDR3 DNA (partial): TGCGCCAGCAGCTTGGCTACAGGGCGTTACGAG.

This clone has a count of ten or more. Read data end 3 residues before the CDR3 end; the end is taken from the germline J gene. The chain has TRBV30 and TRBJ1-1, with TRBD1 matching over 9 bases. The V and J ends lost 5 bases and 5 bases, in that order; junction bases with no gene match: 3. CDR1 is GTSNPN and CDR2 is SVGIG in the germline V gene (reference sequence). CDR3 size: 12 residues. The part of the CDR3 DNA that was read is TGTGCCTGGGACAGGGGGAATACTGAA. It specifies CAWDRGNTE. The CDR3 in full is CAWDRGNTEAFF. The full variable domain, in which reference TRBV30 and TRBJ1-1 provide the parts outside the CDR3, is SQTIHQWPATLVQPVGSPLSLECTVEGTSNPNLYWYRQAAGRGLQLLFYSVGIGQISSEVPQNLSASRPQDRQFILSSKKLLLSDSGFYLCAWDRGNTEAFFGQGTRLTVV.

About this clone: The read ends 3 residues shy of where the CDR3 ends; the end is completed using the germline J gene. The rearrangement links TRBV19 to TRBJ1-2; 8 nucleotides line up with TRBD1. Germline V gene data show CDR1 as LNHDA and CDR2 as SQIVND (reference sequence). The CDR3 consists of 17 residues. Incomplete CDR3 DNA: TGTGCCAGTAGTATCTCTCCTCCGGGGACAGGACCAGATACC. This translates into CASSISPPGTGPDT. The whole CDR3 sequence reads CASSISPPGTGPDTYTF.

This clone was counted at least ten times. The read ends 3 residues before the CDR3 terminus; that terminus is restored from the germline J gene. This sequence joins TRBV5-1 and TRBJ2-2; 11 nucleotides match TRBD2. Per germline, CDR1 SGHRS and CDR2 YFSETQ. V lost 3 bases and J lost 5; bases outside the gene matches: 0. The CDR3 covers 14 residues. This chain's CDR3 is CASSWTSGTGELFF. The CDR3 DNA, read in part, is TGCGCCAGCAGCTGGACTAGCGGGACCGGGGAG.

Ten or more counts support this clone. The CDR3 protein is CASSLQGGSYEQYF. Incomplete CDR3 DNA: TGTGCCAGCAGTTTACAGGGAGGGTCCTACGAG. The chain recombines TRBV28 with TRBJ2-7, with 7 bases aligning to TRBD2. Coverage ceases 3 residues before the CDR3 finishes, and the germline J gene fills in the end. The CDR3 spans 14 residues. Germline V CDR1 and CDR2: MDHEN, SYDVKM. J was trimmed by 1 base and V by 2 bases; bases with no gene match: 2.

The sample holds many counts of this clone. The CDR3 end falls 3 residues outside the read, so it is completed with the germline J gene. The chain has TRBV5-1 and TRBJ2-4, with TRBD2 as a possible D gene (5 bases). V lost 7 bases and J lost 1, with 12 bases in between. The germline CDR1 and CDR2 sequences are SGHRS and YFSETQ. The CDR3 sequence is 14 residues long. The CDR3 spells CASSEAVAKNIQYF. The covered CDR3 bases are TGCGCCAGCTCGGAGGCGGTGGCCAAAAACATT.

This clone has a count of ten or more. The read is 3 residues too short to cover the CDR3 end, so that end is filled in from the germline J gene. J is TRBJ1-6 and V is TRBV5-1; possibly TRBD1 for D (5 bases). CDR1 is SGHRS and CDR2 is YFSETQ in the germline V gene. Trimming removed 0 bases at V and 10 bases at J, with 14 bases between. The CDR3 is 15 amino acids. Incomplete CDR3 DNA: TGCGCCAGCAGCTTGGACGGAGCTAGGGGCTCACCC. It codes for CASSLDGARGSP. The complete CDR3 reads CASSLDGARGSPLHF.

This clone has a count of ten or more. From the germline J gene comes the end of the CDR3, since the read stops 3 residues before it. The rearrangement joins TRBV14 to TRBJ1-2; the D gene is possibly TRBD1 (6 bases). Germline CDR1 is SGHDN and CDR2 is FVKESK. CDR3 length: 15 residues. Partial CDR3 DNA: TGTGCCAGCAGCCCGGCAGGGAGGGGGTACAATGAC. Translating gives CASSPAGRGYND. Given in full, the CDR3 is CASSPAGRGYNDYTF.

This clone was picked up many times. The read gets to within 3 residues of the CDR3 end, and the germline J gene fills in the rest. J is TRBJ1-3 and V is TRBV6-1; perhaps TRBD1 as D (6 bases). Germline V gives CDR1 MNHNS, CDR2 SASEGT. The CDR3 sequence is 16 residues long. Trimming removed 1 base at V and 2 bases at J, with 12 bases between. CDR3 sequence: CASSEGNREAGNTIYF. The DNA read from the CDR3 is TGTGCCAGCAGTGAAGGAAACAGGGAGGCTGGAAACACC.

This clone was seen at least ten times. The read falls 3 residues short of the CDR3 end, and the missing part is taken from the germline J gene. The gene calls are TRBV2 and TRBJ2-7; D is possibly TRBD2 (6 bases). Germline V lookup: CDR1 SNHLY, CDR2 FYNNEI. V gave up 5 bases and J gave up 1 base, with 9 bases separating them. The CDR3 loop spans 13 amino acids. The CDR3 DNA, read in part, is TGTGCCAGCAGTCGGGACTGGTCCTACGAG. Amino acids: CASSRDWSYE. The CDR3 reads in full as CASSRDWSYEQYF.

This clone was picked up many times. This CDR3 reads CASSRGQGAIPTYGYTF. CDR3 bases read: TGTGCCAGTAGTAGGGGACAGGGGGCGATCCCTACCTATGGC. The gene calls are TRBV19 and TRBJ1-2; 12 bases align to TRBD1. The CDR3 is cut off 3 residues early in the read; its end comes from the germline J gene. The V gene end was trimmed by 4 bases and the J gene end by 4 bases; junction bases not matched to a gene: 10. The CDR3 contains 17 residues. Germline V lookup: CDR1 LNHDA, CDR2 SQIVND (reference sequence). Supplemented by reference TRBV19 and TRBJ1-2, the full variable domain reads DGGITQSPKYLFRKEGQNVTLSCEQNLNHDAMYWYRQDPGQGLRLIYYSQIVNDFQKGDIAEGYSVSREKKESFPLTVTSAQKNPTAFYLCASSRGQGAIPTYGYTFGSGTRLTVV.

In its sample, this clone was seen many times. The read ends 3 residues shy of where the CDR3 ends; the end is completed using the germline J gene. The chain joins TRBV6-2 or TRBV6-3 to TRBJ1-4, with D uncertain. There are 16 residues in the CDR3. The germline V gene encodes CDR1 MNHEY and CDR2 SVGEGT. V lost 6 bases, J lost 3 bases, and 17 bases lay in between. Partial CDR3 DNA: TGTGCCAGCAGAAACGGGGTCCGGGGATCTAATGAAAAA. Translated, it gives CASRNGVRGSNEK. The entire CDR3 protein reads CASRNGVRGSNEKLFF.

Many counts were recorded for this clone. The read ends 3 residues before the CDR3 terminus; that terminus is restored from the germline J gene. V usage is TRBV18 and J usage is TRBJ2-3, with a possible D match to TRBD2 (6 bases). The germline V and J ends were trimmed by 5 bases and 1 base, with 31 bases remaining between them. Germline CDR1 and CDR2: KGHSH and LQKENI. The CDR3 is made up of 21 amino acids. The CDR3 bases that were read are TGTGCCAGCTCAAAGATTACGGCGGGAAACCTGCGGCGGCTCGGCACAGATACG. Its protein product is CASSKITAGNLRRLGTDT. The whole CDR3 protein reads CASSKITAGNLRRLGTDTQYF.

This clone has ten or more counts. Coverage ceases 3 residues before the CDR3 finishes, and the germline J gene fills in the end. This chain uses TRBV19 with TRBJ1-2; perhaps TRBD1 as D (5 bases). The CDR3 loop spans 15 amino acids. The V gene lost 3 bases and the J gene lost 5 bases, with 16 bases spanning the gap. Germline values: CDR1 LNHDA, CDR2 SQIVND (reference sequence). CDR3: CASSIQGLTSYGYTF. The covered CDR3 bases are TGTGCCAGTAGTATTCAGGGTCTGACATCTTATGGC. Full variable domain (outside the CDR3, taken from reference TRBV19 and TRBJ1-2): DGGITQSPKYLFRKEGQNVTLSCEQNLNHDAMYWYRQDPGQGLRLIYYSQIVNDFQKGDIAEGYSVSREKKESFPLTVTSAQKNPTAFYLCASSIQGLTSYGYTFGSGTRLTVV.

In the case of this clone: The CDR3 end is not reached by the read, which stops 3 residues before it; the germline J gene fills it in. J is TRBJ2-2 and V is TRBV30; D possibly corresponds to TRBD1 (5 bases). The CDR3 extends over 13 amino acids. Germline CDR1 is GTSNPN and CDR2 is SVGIG (reference sequence). CDR3 DNA (partial): TGTGCCTGGAGTTCCAATTTGAGGACACCG. It encodes CAWSSNLRTP. Given in full, the CDR3 is CAWSSNLRTPLFF.

In this sample, this clone turned up many times. The CDR3 goes on 3 residues after the read ends, and that part is filled in from the germline J gene. This rearrangement joins TRBV9 to TRBJ2-2, with D uncertain. Germline V gene lookup returns CDR1 SGDLS and CDR2 YYNGEE. The ends were cut back, 2 bases at V and 2 bases at J, with 7 bases in the middle. This CDR3 comprises 14 residues. The CDR3 region is CASSVSVNTGELFF. The CDR3 DNA, read in part, is TGTGCCAGCAGCGTTTCAGTAAACACCGGGGAG.

This clone was counted ten times or more. The CDR3 end lies 3 residues beyond the end of the read and is filled in from the germline J gene. This chain connects TRBV11-2 to TRBJ1-1; tentatively, D is TRBD1 (5 bases). The germline V gene has CDR1 SGHAT and CDR2 FQNNGV. The CDR3 covers 14 residues. V lost 1 base, J lost 5 bases, and 11 bases lay in between. The DNA read from the CDR3 is TGTGCCAGCAGCTTAGTCCAGGGTGGTACTGAA. It codes for CASSLVQGGTE. The whole CDR3 sequence is CASSLVQGGTEAFF.

This clone was counted at least ten times. The read falls 3 residues short of the CDR3 end, and the missing part is taken from the germline J gene. V is TRBV11-3 and J is TRBJ1-1; D uncertain. The CDR3 has 13 amino acids. Trimming shortened V by 1 base and J by 4 bases, and 7 bases separated the two germline ends. CDR1 is SGHNT and CDR2 is YENEEA in the germline V gene. CDR3: CASSLGQTTEAFF. CDR3 DNA (partial): TGTGCCAGCAGCTTAGGGCAAACCACTGAA.